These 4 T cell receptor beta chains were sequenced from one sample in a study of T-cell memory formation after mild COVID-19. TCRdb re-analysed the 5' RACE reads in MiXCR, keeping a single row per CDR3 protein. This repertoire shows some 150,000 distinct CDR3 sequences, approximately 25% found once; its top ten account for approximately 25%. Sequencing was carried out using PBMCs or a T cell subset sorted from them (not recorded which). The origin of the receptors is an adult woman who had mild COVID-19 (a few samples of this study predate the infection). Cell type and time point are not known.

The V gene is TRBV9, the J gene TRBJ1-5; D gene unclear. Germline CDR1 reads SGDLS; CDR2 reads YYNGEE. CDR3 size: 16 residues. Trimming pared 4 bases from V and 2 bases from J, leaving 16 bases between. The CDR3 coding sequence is TGTGCCAGCAGCCCGGGTCCCGGAATGGGCAATCAGCCCCAGCATTTT. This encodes CASSPGPGMGNQPQHF.

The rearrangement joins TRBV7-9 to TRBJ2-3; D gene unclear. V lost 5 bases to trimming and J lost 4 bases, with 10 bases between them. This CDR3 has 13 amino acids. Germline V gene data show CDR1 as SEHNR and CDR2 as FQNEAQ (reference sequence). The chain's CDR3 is CASSLEWADTQYF. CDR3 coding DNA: TGTGCCAGCAGCCTAGAGTGGGCAGATACGCAGTATTTT.

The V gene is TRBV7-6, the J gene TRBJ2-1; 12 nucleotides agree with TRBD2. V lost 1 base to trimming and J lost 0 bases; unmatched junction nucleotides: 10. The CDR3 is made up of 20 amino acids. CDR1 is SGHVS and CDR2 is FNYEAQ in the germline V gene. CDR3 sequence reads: CASSLVRLAGGAPSYNEQFF. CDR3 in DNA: TGTGCCAGCAGCTTAGTGAGGCTAGCGGGAGGGGCCCCCTCCTACAATGAGCAGTTCTTC. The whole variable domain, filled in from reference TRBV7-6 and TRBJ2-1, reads GAGVSQSPRYKVTKRGQDVALRCDPISGHVSLYWYRQALGQGPEFLTYFNYEAQQDKSGLPNDRFSAERPEGSISTLTIQRTEQRDSAMYRCASSLVRLAGGAPSYNEQFFGPGTRLTVL.

The CDR3 sequence is CASSQETPIGTGEYEQYF. The CDR3 DNA follows: TGCGCCAGCAGCCAGGAGACCCCGATCGGGACAGGGGAATACGAGCAGTACTTC. V usage is TRBV4-1 and J usage is TRBJ2-7; TRBD1 matches at 10 bases. CDR1 is MGHRA, CDR2 YSYEKL, per germline. With 3 bases clipped from V and 4 bases from J, the junction kept 15 bases outside the gene matches. The CDR3 runs to 18 residues.